This passage covers 8 T cell receptor beta chains from one sample sequenced in a study of identical twins. Each CDR3 protein is one row after TCRdb ran MiXCR on the 5' RACE reads. This table holds hundreds of thousands of distinct CDR3 sequences, less than 9.5% found once. This sample also belongs to another study, concerning yellow fever vaccine responses in identical twins.

The source material was CD8+ T cells sorted from blood. The receptors here all came from a woman aged 18 to 35 in good health.

The sample holds many counts of this clonotype. V usage is TRBV3-1 and J usage is TRBJ2-2; 8 bases align to TRBD2. Trimming took 0 bases from V and 5 from J; bases not matched to a gene: 11. In germline, CDR1 is LGHDT, CDR2 YNNKEL (reference sequence). The CDR3 loop spans 18 amino acids. CDR3 sequence: CASSQDVGAGVQTGELFF. In nucleotides, the CDR3 is TGTGCCAGCAGCCAAGACGTGGGAGCGGGAGTACAAACCGGGGAGCTGTTTTTT.

The chain has TRBV18 and TRBJ2-7; perhaps TRBD2 as D (6 bases). Between the trimmed V and J ends, which lost 3 bases and 3 bases, there was a span of 15 bases. Germline-derived CDR1 and CDR2 are KGHSH and LQKENI. The CDR3 is 15 amino acids. The CDR3 coding sequence is TGTGCCAGCTCACCTAGGAGGGGTTCAGGCTACGAGCAGTACTTC. Translating it yields CASSPRRGSGYEQYF.

This clonotype has more than one count but fewer than ten. The V call is TRBV15, the J call TRBJ2-7; 8 nucleotides line up with TRBD2. V shed 1 base, J shed 4 bases, and the junction held 3 bases outside the gene matches. Germline loops: CDR1 LNHNV, CDR2 YYDKDF (reference sequence). CDR3 length equals 14 residues. The DNA for the CDR3 is TGTGCCACCAGCAGAGGCGGGGGGTATTACGAGCAGTACTTC. This translates into CATSRGGGYYEQYF.

Ten or more counts support this clonotype. The rearrangement uses TRBV27 and TRBJ2-7; TRBD1 matches 10 bases. CDR3 length: 16 residues. Germline-derived CDR1 and CDR2 are MNHEY and SMNVEV (reference sequence). J was trimmed by 2 bases and V by 5 bases; bases with no gene match: 9. In DNA, the CDR3 is TGTGCCAGCAGTCCGCGTGGGGGACAGGGGACCTACGAGCAGTACTTC. Its translation: CASSPRGGQGTYEQYF.

V is TRBV2 and J is TRBJ1-6; D is uncertain. Germline V gene lookup returns CDR1 SNHLY and CDR2 FYNNEI. V lost 4 bases, J lost 9 bases, and 19 bases lay in between. This CDR3 has 16 amino acids. The DNA for the CDR3 is TGTGCCAGCAGTGCGGGCGGCTACGATTATCGTTCACCCCTCCACTTT. Residues: CASSAGGYDYRSPLHF.

This clonotype was found many times. At one of its ends the junction is not consistent with the germline gene, which may arise from a read error. This chain joins TRBV15 and TRBJ1-5; no reliable D call. The V gene's germline CDR1 is LNHNV and CDR2 YYDKDF (reference sequence). The CDR3 extends over 13 amino acids. CDR3 protein: CATSTKVNQPQHF. The CDR3, as DNA: TGTGCCACAAGCACGAAAGTCAATCAGCCCCAGCATTTT.

The V gene is TRBV9, the J gene TRBJ2-1; D is perhaps TRBD2 (6 bases). The CDR3 length is 12 residues. Trimming pared 3 bases from V and 8 bases from J, leaving 9 bases between. Germline values: CDR1 SGDLS, CDR2 YYNGEE. The CDR3 bases are TGTGCCAGCAGCGCGACTAGGGATGAGCAGTTCTTC. This sequence encodes CASSATRDEQFF.

This clonotype appeared a few times. This chain uses TRBV20-1 with TRBJ2-3; D is uncertain. Per the germline V gene, CDR1 is DFQATT and CDR2 is SNEGSKA (reference sequence). The CDR3 runs 16 residues. Deletions cut 0 bases from V and 2 bases from J, with 15 bases between. Here the CDR3 reads CSARDEAPLPTDTQYF. CDR3 DNA: TGCAGTGCTAGAGATGAGGCGCCTCTACCCACAGATACGCAGTATTTT.